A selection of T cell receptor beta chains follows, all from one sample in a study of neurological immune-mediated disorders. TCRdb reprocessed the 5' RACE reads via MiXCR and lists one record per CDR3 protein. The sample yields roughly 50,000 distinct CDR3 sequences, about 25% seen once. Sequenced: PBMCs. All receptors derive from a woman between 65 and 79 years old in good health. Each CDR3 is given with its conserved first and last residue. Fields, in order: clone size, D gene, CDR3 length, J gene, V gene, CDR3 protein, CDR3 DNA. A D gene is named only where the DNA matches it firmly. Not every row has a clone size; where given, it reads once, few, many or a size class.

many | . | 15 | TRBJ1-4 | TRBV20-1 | CSASRAGAPYEKLFF | TGCAGTGCTAGTCGCGCAGGGGCACCCTACGAAAAACTGTTTTTT
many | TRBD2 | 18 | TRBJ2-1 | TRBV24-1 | CATSDSRTSGSSGNEQFF | TGTGCCACCAGTGACTCTAGGACTAGCGGGAGTTCGGGCAATGAGCAGTTCTTC
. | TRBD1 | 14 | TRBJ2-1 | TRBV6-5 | CASSLGGPRNEQFF | TGTGCCAGCAGTTTAGGGGGCCCCCGGAATGAGCAGTTCTTC
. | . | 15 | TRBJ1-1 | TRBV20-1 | CSASVSALIGTEAFF | TGCAGTGCTAGCGTGTCGGCCTTGATAGGCACTGAAGCTTTCTTT
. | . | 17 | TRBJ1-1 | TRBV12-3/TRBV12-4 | CASSLLAAWGTDTEAFF | TGTGCCAGCAGTCTCCTTGCGGCTTGGGGAACTGACACTGAAGCTTTCTTT
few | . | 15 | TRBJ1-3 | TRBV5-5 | CASSPVWGAGNTIYF | TGTGCCAGCAGCCCGGTCTGGGGGGCTGGAAACACCATATATTTT
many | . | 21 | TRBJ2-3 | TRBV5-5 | CASSLYSSHRVAEVSTDTQYF | TGTGCCAGCAGCTTGTATTCCTCCCATCGGGTAGCGGAGGTCAGCACAGATACGCAGTATTTT
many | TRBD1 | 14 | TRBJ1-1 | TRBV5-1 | CASSLPGQGTEAFF | TGCGCCAGCAGCTTACCGGGACAGGGAACTGAAGCTTTCTTT
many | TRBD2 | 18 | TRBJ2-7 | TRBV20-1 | CSARATSGSHPSSYEQYF | TGCAGTGCTAGAGCAACTAGCGGGTCCCACCCTAGCTCCTACGAGCAGTACTTC
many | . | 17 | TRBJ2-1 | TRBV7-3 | CASSLMGGLFDTDEQFF | TGTGCCAGCAGCTTAATGGGGGGGCTCTTCGACACCGATGAGCAGTTCTTC
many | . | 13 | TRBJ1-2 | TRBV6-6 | CASSYGLGDGYTF | TGTGCCAGCAGTTACGGGCTAGGGGATGGCTACACCTTC
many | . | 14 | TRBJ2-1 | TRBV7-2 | CASSPQPGHYEQFF | TGTGCCAGCAGCCCCCAACCCGGGCATTATGAGCAGTTCTTC
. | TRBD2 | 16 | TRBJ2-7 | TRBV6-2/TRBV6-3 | CASSWASGRSGYEQYF | TGTGCCAGCAGTTGGGCTAGCGGGAGGTCCGGATACGAGCAGTACTTC
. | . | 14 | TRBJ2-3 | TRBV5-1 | CASSQGLTTDTQYF | TGCGCCAGCAGCCAAGGACTTACCACAGATACGCAGTATTTT
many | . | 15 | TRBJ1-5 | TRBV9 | CASSAAPDGTQPQHF | TGTGCCAGTTCAGCGGCCCCAGACGGCACTCAGCCCCAGCATTTT
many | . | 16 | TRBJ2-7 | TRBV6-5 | CASSYTRVTSTYEQYF | TGTGCCAGCAGCTATACAAGGGTCACATCAACCTACGAGCAGTACTTC
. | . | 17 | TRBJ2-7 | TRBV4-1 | CASSQERVDQSDYEQYF | TGCGCCAGCAGCCAAGAACGGGTTGATCAGAGCGACTACGAGCAGTACTTC
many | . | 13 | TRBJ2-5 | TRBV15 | CATQGGPGETQYF | TGTGCCACCCAAGGCGGGCCGGGGGAGACCCAGTACTTC
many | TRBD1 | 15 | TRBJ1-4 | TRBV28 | CASRGPGTGDEKLFF | TGTGCCAGCAGGGGACCCGGGACAGGGGATGAAAAACTGTTTTTT
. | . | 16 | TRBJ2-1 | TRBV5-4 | CASSKVAASTYNEQFF | TGTGCCAGCAGCAAAGTAGCGGCCAGCACCTACAATGAGCAGTTCTTC
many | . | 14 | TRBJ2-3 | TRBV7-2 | CASSLSSGTDTQYF | TGTGCCAGCAGCTTGTCCAGCGGCACAGATACGCAGTATTTT
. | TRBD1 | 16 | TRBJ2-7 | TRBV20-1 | CSARPYPGQGLYEQYF | TGCAGTGCTAGGCCCTACCCGGGACAGGGGCTATACGAGCAGTACTTC
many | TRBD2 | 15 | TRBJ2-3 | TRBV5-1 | CASRGGSVVVDTQYF | TGCGCCAGCCGAGGCGGGAGTGTAGTCGTGGATACGCAGTATTTT
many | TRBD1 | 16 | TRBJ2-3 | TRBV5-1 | CASSLSGQGTRDTQYF | TGCGCCAGCAGCTTGTCGGGACAGGGGACGAGAGATACGCAGTATTTT
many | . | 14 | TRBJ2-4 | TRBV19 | CASSRGAEGNIQYF | TGTGCCAGTAGTCGTGGCGCCGAGGGGAACATTCAGTACTTC
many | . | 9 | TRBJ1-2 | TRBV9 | CASSPRDDF | TGTGCCAGCAGCCCACGGGACGACTTC
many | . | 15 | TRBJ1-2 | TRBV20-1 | CSARDLRGTNYGYTF | TGCAGTGCTAGAGATCTCCGCGGTACTAACTATGGCTACACCTTC
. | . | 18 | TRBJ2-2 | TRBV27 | CASSLWAPGGLNTGELFF | TGTGCCAGCAGTTTATGGGCCCCCGGGGGATTGAACACCGGGGAGCTGTTTTTT
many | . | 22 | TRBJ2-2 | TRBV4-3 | CASSQDLGTGIFLRGDTGELFF | TGCGCCAGCAGCCAAGATCTAGGGACGGGGATCTTTCTAAGGGGTGACACCGGGGAGCTGTTTTTT
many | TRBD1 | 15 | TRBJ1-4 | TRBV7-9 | CASSSRTGLGEKLFF | TGTGCCAGCAGCTCGCGGACAGGGCTGGGTGAAAAACTGTTTTTT
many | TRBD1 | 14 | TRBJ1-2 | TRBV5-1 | CASSYGTGDGGYTF | TGCGCCAGCAGCTACGGGACAGGGGACGGGGGCTACACCTTC
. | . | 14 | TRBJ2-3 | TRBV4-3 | CASQDPTLTDTQYF | TGCGCCAGCCAAGATCCCACCCTCACAGATACGCAGTATTTT
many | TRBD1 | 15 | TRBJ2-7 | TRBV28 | CASRHTTGVGYEQYF | TGTGCCAGCAGGCACACTACAGGGGTCGGATACGAGCAGTACTTC
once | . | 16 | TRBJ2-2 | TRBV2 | CASSQTYIANTVELFF | TGTGCCAGCAGCCAGACCTATATCGCGAACACCGTGGAGCTGTTTTTT
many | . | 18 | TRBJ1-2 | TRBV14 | CASSQKQQGTHPNYGYTF | TGTGCCAGCAGCCAAAAACAACAGGGTACCCATCCCAACTATGGCTACACCTTC
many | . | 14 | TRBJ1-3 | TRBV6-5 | CASRTPSSGNTIYF | TGTGCCAGCAGGACCCCTAGCTCTGGAAACACCATATATTTT
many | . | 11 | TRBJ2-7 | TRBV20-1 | CSARYEYEQYF | TGCAGTGCTAGATATGAGTACGAGCAGTACTTC
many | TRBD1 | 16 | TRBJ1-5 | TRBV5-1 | CASSLDGTGYNQPQHF | TGCGCCAGCAGCTTGGACGGGACAGGGTACAATCAGCCCCAGCATTTT
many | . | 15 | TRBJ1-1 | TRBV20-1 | CSARDARGTNTEAFF | TGCAGTGCTAGAGATGCTCGGGGGACTAACACTGAAGCTTTCTTT
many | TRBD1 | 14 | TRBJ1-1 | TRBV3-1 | CASSRTGGGNEAFF | TGTGCCAGCAGCCGAACAGGGGGGGGAAATGAAGCTTTCTTT
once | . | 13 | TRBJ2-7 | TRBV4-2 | CASSPWLVDEQYF | TGTGCCAGCAGCCCATGGTTAGTTGACGAGCAGTACTTC
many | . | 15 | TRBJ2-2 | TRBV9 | CASSGRAANTGELFF | TGTGCCAGCAGCGGGAGAGCTGCCAACACCGGGGAGCTGTTTTTT
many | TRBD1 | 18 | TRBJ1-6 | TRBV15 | CATSREAGGQSYNSPLHF | TGTGCCACCAGCAGGGAAGCAGGGGGGCAATCCTATAATTCACCCCTCCACTTT
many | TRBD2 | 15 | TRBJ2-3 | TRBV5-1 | CASSSAGGSTDTQYF | TGCGCCAGCAGCTCAGCGGGAGGTAGCACAGATACGCAGTATTTT
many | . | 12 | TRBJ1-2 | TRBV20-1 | CSALRGNYGYTF | TGCAGTGCCCTCCGGGGAAACTATGGCTACACCTTC
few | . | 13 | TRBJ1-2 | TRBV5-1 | CASSPGQEYGYTF | TGCGCCAGCAGCCCGGGACAAGAGTATGGCTACACCTTC
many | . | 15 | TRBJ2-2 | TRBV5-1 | CASSFGGPNTGELFF | TGCGCCAGCAGCTTCGGGGGTCCGAACACCGGGGAGCTGTTTTTT
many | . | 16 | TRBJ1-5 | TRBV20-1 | CSARTSTGHSNQPQHF | TGCAGTGCTAGGACATCGACAGGTCATAGCAATCAGCCCCAGCATTTT
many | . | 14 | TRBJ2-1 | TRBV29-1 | CSIRPLMIYNEQFF | TGCAGCATACGACCGCTCATGATCTACAATGAGCAGTTCTTC
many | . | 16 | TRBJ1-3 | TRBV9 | CASSVAWGGSGNTIYF | TGTGCCAGCAGCGTAGCTTGGGGAGGTTCTGGAAACACCATATATTTT
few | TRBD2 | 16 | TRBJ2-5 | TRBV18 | CASSPRVAGARETQYF | TGTGCCAGCTCACCACGGGTAGCGGGAGCTCGAGAGACCCAGTACTTC